Each of the 26 T cell receptor beta chains below was sequenced from the same sample in a study of chemoradiotherapy in HPV16-positive cancers. Assay: immunoSEQ multiplex PCR; the TCRdb copy retains only in-frame clones and omits some. This table holds tens of thousands of clones, roughly nine tenths found once. Source: blood, taken from a patient who underwent chemoradiotherapy. These receptors were obtained from a human donor with HPV-associated anogenital cancer.

The chain is built from TRBV2 and TRBJ1-5; 7 positions agree with TRBD1. This CDR3 has 14 residues. The ends lost 7 bases at V and 3 bases at J; junction bases unmatched: 6. Per the germline V gene, CDR1 is SNHLY and CDR2 is FYNNEI. CDR3 DNA sequence: TGTGCCAGCACCTTACAGGGGACCAATCAGCCCCAGCATTTT. Translated, it gives CASTLQGTNQPQHF. Full variable domain (missing parts from reference TRBV2 and TRBJ1-5): EPEVTQTPSHQVTQMGQEVILRCVPISNHLYFYWYRQILGQKVEFLVSFYNNEISEKSEIFDDQFSVERPDGSNFTLKIRSTKLEDSAMYFCASTLQGTNQPQHFGDGTRLSIL.

V gene TRBV6-5 combines with J gene TRBJ2-7; maybe TRBD1 (6 bases). Germline assignment: CDR1 MNHEY and CDR2 SVGAGI. The CDR3 has 13 amino acids. V gave up 6 bases and J gave up 4 bases, with 13 bases separating them. CDR3: CASSPGQTYEQYF. In DNA, the CDR3 is TGTGCCAGCAGCCCAGGACAGACTTACGAGCAGTACTTC.

This chain links TRBV7-2 with TRBJ1-2; TRBD1 matches at 7 bases. The CDR3 has 14 amino acids. Germline CDR1 is SGHTA and CDR2 is FQGNSA. V was clipped by 0 bases and J by 5 bases; unmatched bases: 3. The CDR3 DNA sequence: TGTGCCAGCAGCTTAGCACAGGGGACATATGGCTACACCTTC. Translating it yields CASSLAQGTYGYTF.

V usage is TRBV28 and J usage is TRBJ1-6; D is ambiguous. Germline CDR1 and CDR2: MDHEN and SYDVKM. V lost 5 bases, J lost 13 bases, and 12 bases lay in between. The CDR3 covers 12 residues. The CDR3 DNA reads TGTGCCAGCAGTCCGCCGCGCGGGCCCCTCCACTTT. Amino acid sequence: CASSPPRGPLHF. Full variable domain (remainder filled in from reference TRBV28 and TRBJ1-6): DVKVTQSSRYLVKRTGEKVFLECVQDMDHENMFWYRQDPGLGLRLIYFSYDVKMKEKGDIPEGYSVSREKKERFSLILESASTNQTSMYLCASSPPRGPLHFGNGTRLTVT.

Here the CDR3 reads CASSLVTGQGTLNEQFF. The CDR3 DNA reads as TGCGCCAGCAGCTTGGTAACGGGACAGGGGACTCTCAATGAGCAGTTCTTC. The chain is built from TRBV5-1 and TRBJ2-1; TRBD1 matches at 10 bases. Unmatched junction bases numbered 9, after V lost 0 bases and J lost 6 bases. Germline V CDR1 and CDR2: SGHRS, YFSETQ. CDR3 length: 17 residues. The full variable domain, completed using reference TRBV5-1 and TRBJ2-1, is KAGVTQTPRYLIKTRGQQVTLSCSPISGHRSVSWYQQTPGQGLQFLFEYFSETQRNKGNFPGRFSGRQFSNSRSEMNVSTLELGDSALYLCASSLVTGQGTLNEQFFGPGTRLTVL.

This clone was observed a single time. The V call is TRBV6-5, the J call TRBJ2-7, with a tentative D call TRBD1 (5 bases). The CDR3 covers 13 residues. Germline V CDR1 and CDR2: MNHEY, SVGAGI. Trimming took 3 bases from V and 4 from J, leaving 10 bases between them. CDR3 amino acids: CASSYDRLYEQYF. The CDR3 bases are TGTGCCAGCAGTTATGACAGATTATACGAGCAGTACTTC.

The V call is TRBV7-9, the J call TRBJ1-2, with TRBD1 identical over 10 bases. V lost 4 bases and J lost 4; bases outside the gene matches: 12. The CDR3 loop spans 17 amino acids. CDR1 SEHNR and CDR2 FQNEAQ come from the germline V gene (reference sequence). CDR3 sequence: CASSSPGQGWSGYGYTF. The CDR3 DNA reads as TGTGCCAGCAGCTCGCCGGGACAGGGGTGGTCTGGCTATGGCTACACCTTC.

The chain recombines TRBV10-3 with TRBJ1-2; D is perhaps TRBD1 (6 bases). Deletions cut 5 bases from V and 4 bases from J, with 14 bases between. Per germline, CDR1 ENHRY and CDR2 SYGVKD. The CDR3 runs 14 residues. The CDR3 sequence: CAISPLTGSYGYTF. The CDR3 DNA reads TGTGCCATCAGTCCTCTCACAGGGAGCTATGGCTACACCTTC.

The chain is built from TRBV30 and TRBJ2-2; D is perhaps TRBD1 (5 bases). This CDR3 contains 15 residues. Germline CDR1 and CDR2: GTSNPN and SVGIG (reference sequence). The V gene lost 0 bases and the J gene lost 4 bases, with 12 bases spanning the gap. This CDR3 reads CAWSVIVGATGELFF. The CDR3 DNA sequence: TGTGCCTGGAGTGTAATAGTAGGGGCCACCGGGGAGCTGTTTTTT.

V usage is TRBV2 and J usage is TRBJ1-2; D may be TRBD1 (6 bases). The CDR3 sequence is 16 residues long. The V gene's germline CDR1 is SNHLY and CDR2 FYNNEI. V lost 2 bases and J lost 4, with 17 bases in between. The CDR3 spells CASSENAGAGSYGYTF. The CDR3 region has the DNA TGTGCCAGCAGTGAAAATGCAGGGGCGGGTAGCTATGGCTACACCTTC.

V gene TRBV28 combines with J gene TRBJ1-1; no definite D call. Germline V gene lookup returns CDR1 MDHEN and CDR2 SYDVKM. Trimming took off 6 bases at V and 2 bases at J, with 13 bases between the two ends. This CDR3 spans 14 amino acids. CDR3 residues: CASRGGLGNTEAFF. CDR3 DNA: TGTGCCAGCAGGGGAGGCCTGGGTAACACTGAAGCTTTCTTT.

This clone occurred a few times. The chain carries TRBV10-1 and TRBJ2-5; D is unclear. CDR3 length equals 14 residues. The V end was cut by 0 bases, the J end by 1 base, with 6 bases between. Germline V lookup: CDR1 WNHNN, CDR2 SYGVQD (reference sequence). CDR3 sequence reads: CASSESRIQETQYF. The CDR3 DNA reads as TGCGCCAGCAGTGAGTCAAGGATCCAAGAGACCCAGTACTTC.

The V call is TRBV15, the J call TRBJ2-6; 8 bases match TRBD1. V lost 2 bases to trimming and J lost 0 bases; unmatched junction nucleotides: 3. Germline V gene sequence: CDR1 LNHNV, CDR2 YYDKDF (reference sequence). The CDR3 runs 17 residues. The CDR3 sequence: CATSRQGAASGANVLTF. The CDR3 region has the DNA TGTGCCACCAGCAGACAGGGGGCGGCCTCTGGGGCCAACGTCCTGACTTTC.

V and J are TRBV18 and TRBJ1-2; no clear D gene. The CDR3 length is 15 residues. Per germline, CDR1 KGHSH and CDR2 LQKENI. Deletions cut 4 bases from V and 6 bases from J, with 18 bases between. The CDR3 spells CASSLQPDGFDGYTF. In DNA form, the CDR3 reads TGTGCCAGCTCACTTCAACCAGATGGATTCGATGGCTACACCTTC.

The gene calls are TRBV6-1 and TRBJ1-1; 9 bases are a match to TRBD1. Germline trimming cut 1 base from V and 0 bases from J; bases unmatched to any gene: 6. Germline values: CDR1 MNHNS, CDR2 SASEGT. This CDR3 is built from 17 residues. CDR3 loop: CASSEEVGTGMNTEAFF. For the CDR3, the DNA is TGTGCCAGCAGTGAAGAGGTCGGGACAGGGATGAACACTGAAGCTTTCTTT.

The chain uses TRBV27 and TRBJ2-7, with 15 bases lining up with TRBD2. Germline values: CDR1 MNHEY, CDR2 SMNVEV (reference sequence). The CDR3 contains 18 residues. With V trimmed by 1 base and J by 0 bases, 4 bases remained unmatched. The CDR3 nucleotides are TGTGCCAGCAGTTTATTGGGACTAGCGGGGGGTTCCTCCTACGAGCAGTACTTC. The encoded protein is CASSLLGLAGGSSYEQYF.

The CDR3 protein is CASSEQTNYNQPQHF. DNA for the CDR3: TGTGCCAGCAGTGAACAGACGAATTACAATCAGCCCCAGCATTTT. The chain employs TRBV2 and TRBJ1-5; D uncertain. The CDR3 spans 15 residues. From germline, CDR1 is SNHLY and CDR2 FYNNEI. V was shortened by 2 bases and J by 3 bases, with 11 bases between the two germline ends.

The CDR3 region has the DNA TGTGCCAGTAGTATAGGAGAGAGATCGGACAACTATGGCTACACCTTC. The encoded protein is CASSIGERSDNYGYTF. The chain carries TRBV19 and TRBJ1-2; D remains unclear. Trimming took 1 base from V and 2 from J, leaving 14 bases between them. This CDR3 is 16 amino acids long. Germline V lookup: CDR1 LNHDA, CDR2 SQIVND (reference sequence). Together with reference TRBV19 and TRBJ1-2, the CDR3 gives the full variable domain: DGGITQSPKYLFRKEGQNVTLSCEQNLNHDAMYWYRQDPGQGLRLIYYSQIVNDFQKGDIAEGYSVSREKKESFPLTVTSAQKNPTAFYLCASSIGERSDNYGYTFGSGTRLTVV.

The chain links TRBV27 to TRBJ2-7; weak D call: TRBD1 (6 bases). The CDR3 is 14 residues long. CDR1 MNHEY and CDR2 SMNVEV come from the germline V gene (reference sequence). The V and J ends lost 6 bases and 2 bases respectively, with 14 bases between them. The CDR3 DNA reads as TGTGCCAGCAGACCGGGACATATCCCCTACGAGCAGTACTTC. Translated: CASRPGHIPYEQYF.

V and J are TRBV30 and TRBJ2-3, with 7 bases aligning to TRBD1. The CDR3 contains 15 residues. Germline CDR1 GTSNPN, CDR2 SVGIG (reference sequence). V lost 0 bases, J lost 0 bases, and 3 bases stayed unmatched. The CDR3 DNA reads TGTGCCTGGAGTGTAAGGGGACAGAGCACAGATACGCAGTATTTT. Encoded protein: CAWSVRGQSTDTQYF.

This chain connects TRBV5-3 to TRBJ2-7, with TRBD1 matching over 8 bases. Being an ORF, TRBV5-3 has a function that is uncertain. The CDR3 contains 15 residues. J was trimmed by 5 bases and V by 1 base; bases with no gene match: 8. CDR3 protein: CARSLNQGADDEQYF. CDR3 bases: TGTGCCAGAAGCTTGAACCAGGGGGCGGACGACGAGCAGTACTTC.

The chain has TRBV9 and TRBJ1-5; tentative D call: TRBD1 (5 bases). Germline assignment: CDR1 SGDLS and CDR2 YYNGEE. The V end was cut by 0 bases, the J end by 7 bases, with 8 bases between. This CDR3 has 13 residues. CDR3 sequence: CASSVDGQQPQHF. CDR3 nucleotides: TGTGCCAGCAGCGTAGATGGACAACAGCCCCAGCATTTT. The full variable domain, completed using reference TRBV9 and TRBJ1-5, is DSGVTQTPKHLITATGQRVTLRCSPRSGDLSVYWYQQSLDQGLQFLIQYYNGEERAKGNILERFSAQQFPDLHSELNLSSLELGDSALYFCASSVDGQQPQHFGDGTRLSIL.

This rearrangement joins TRBV27 to TRBJ2-7, with 7 bases matching TRBD2. V was clipped by 8 bases and J by 4 bases; unmatched bases: 8. Germline CDR1 reads MNHEY; CDR2 reads SMNVEV (reference sequence). CDR3 length equals 13 residues. The DNA for the CDR3 is TGTGCCAGCTCGCCCGGGGGGTCATACGAGCAGTACTTC. It translates to CASSPGGSYEQYF.

CDR3 DNA: TGTGCCAGCGGCCCGGGGGGTCGGTCGGGAAACACCATATATTTT. Protein product: CASGPGGRSGNTIYF. The chain carries TRBV28 and TRBJ1-3, with a possible D match to TRBD1 (5 bases). Germline-derived CDR1 and CDR2 are MDHEN and SYDVKM. Deletions cut 8 bases from V and 4 bases from J, with 18 bases between. CDR3 length: 15 amino acids.

This clone occurred a few times. CDR3 sequence reads: CASNTGQNYGYTF. As DNA, the CDR3 is TGTGCCAGTAACACGGGACAGAACTATGGCTACACCTTC. The V and J genes are TRBV19 and TRBJ1-2, with TRBD1 matching over 7 bases. The CDR3 is made up of 13 amino acids. V trimming: 7 bases; J trimming: 2 bases; junction bases outside the gene matches: 4. Germline V CDR1 and CDR2: LNHDA, SQIVND (reference sequence).

V is TRBV5-1 and J is TRBJ2-7; weak D call: TRBD1 (5 bases). Trimming left V 0 bases short and J 1 base short, with 11 bases between. The CDR3 runs to 15 residues. CDR1 and CDR2 (germline): SGHRS, YFSETQ. CDR3 loop: CASSLGGTPSYEQYF. The CDR3 DNA is TGCGCCAGCAGCTTGGGGGGCACCCCTTCCTACGAGCAGTACTTC.